The following is a TCR beta chain sequence with its context. The clone's antigen remains unknown. No qualities accompany the bases; no much larger clone lies one base away. This record comes from a study of shared clonotypes between healthy human individuals (dated by TCRdb to the early 2020s). Broadly, across the study: The cohort comprised two women and a few men aged 18 to 49 years. For each donor, CD4 naive and CD4 memory were each run on three plates, CD8 naive on two plates, and CD8 memory on one plate. Leukapheresis yielded between about 0.8 and 8.9 billion PBMCs per donor. To estimate repertoire size and how much clonotype sharing occurs between individuals, the study deeply sequenced the blood TCR repertoires of a handful of healthy adults. To increase sequencing depth and limit assay-specific biases, different laboratories used diverse techniques to prepare libraries and sequence TCR repertoires. General study outcomes and caveats: Rarefaction of sorted-subset datasets indicated incomplete sequencing despite the large sequencing depth. Sampling was restricted to blood, and TCR repertoires in tissue are likely to differ from TCR repertoires in blood. Compared with non-shared clonotypes, the clonotypes found in all four sorted-subset donors had higher generation probabilities. When a few donors were compared, the shared fraction of clonotypes was around 4.6% for naive CD4, 3.5% to 4% for naive CD8, roughly 2.3% for memory CD4, and 0.3% to 0.5% for memory CD8. The small number of donors limited the genetic and exposure-history diversity represented. Estimated clonotype richness was generally larger for naive than for memory subsets. Based on pairwise subsampling, the degree of clonotype sharing among donors was expected to be affected by sequencing depth.

TCR CDR3 regions were amplified from genomic DNA by multiplex PCR using the deep immunoSEQ assay. For each cell subset, the extracted genomic DNA was distributed evenly across all wells of several immunoSEQ 96-well plates, and each plate served as one replicate. Each replicate PCR for sorted subsets received around 210 ng genomic DNA, equal to around 32,000 T cell genomes. The purified libraries were quantified using a Qubit 3.0 fluorometer, sized with a Bioanalyzer 2100, and then quantified again using the KAPA Library Quantification kit. Every immunoSEQ 96-well plate was sequenced on a dedicated single-read 150-cycle Illumina NextSeq 550 flow cell. Per the source publication's procedure: The immunoSEQ output contained only junctional sequences without quality scores, so filtering could not match that applied to full-length reads. Sequences were annotated with PyIR, a Python wrapper for IgBLAST v1.9, using IMGT germline references to assign V/J genes and CDR3. Reads with weak V/J assignments (E-value above 1e-6), missing CDR3, stop codons, out-of-frame junctions, or ambiguous translated residues were removed. A V3J clonotype was defined by an identical inferred V gene, J gene, and CDR3 amino acid sequence. Percentage overlap between repertoires was calculated by dividing the number of shared unique clonotypes by the size of the smaller repertoire. Repertoire richness was assessed with RTK rarefaction, the Chao1 estimator, and Recon v2.1 estimates of unobserved clonotypes. For all TCRbeta clonotypes obtained by the gDNA method from four donors, generation probabilities were computed with OLGA. TCRdb provides this immuneACCESS table in a form limited to in-frame rearrangements. Some clones are lacking; in checked studies, under half of them reflect an unresolved V gene, and why the rest are absent is not known. From that table come the V and J calls and clone size; the DNA was used to work out D and trimming. The sample profile shows fewer than 800,000 clones; around 92% of them were found once. The ten largest clones take up about 24% of the sample.

For the CD8 naive samples, CD45RO-negative cells were positively selected for CCR7, yielding a CD45RA+CCR7+ population from which TemRA cells were excluded. Healthy HIV-negative adults with no recently reported acute infections or vaccinations were included as donors. Every donor was a Caucasian adult living in Nashville, Tennessee, USA. After blood collection by leukapheresis, PBMCs were isolated using Ficoll-Histopaque density gradient centrifugation and then cryopreserved in the vapor phase of liquid nitrogen. Purity and quantity of every magnetically sorted T cell population were checked by analytical flow cytometry. Each sorted fraction had its genomic DNA isolated and then quantified by UV absorbance on a Nanodrop 2000c. Between the V and J ends, shortened by 0 bases and 1 base respectively, the junction contains 13 bases. The CDR3 measures 16 amino acids from cysteine to phenylalanine. Only CDR3 DNA is held: 48 bases, read in frame from base 1. Per the germline V gene, SGDLS is the CDR1 and YYNGEE is the CDR2.

The chain is assembled from TRBV9 and TRBJ2-5; the D gene lacks a confident call. This TCR was recovered from a man aged 25 to 45 in good health. Sequenced sample: naive CD8+ T cells sorted from blood. What the cell subset or site label conveys for this sample: CD45RA+CCR7+. The DNA sequence reads TGTGCCAGCAGCGTAGCTGCGAAGGGTCCCCAAGAGACCCAGTACTTC. This codes for CASSVAAKGPQETQYF.